The sequence of this TCR beta chain was determined in a study of T cell responses to AZD1222 COVID-19 vaccine. On the study more broadly: Second-dose intervals near 4 or 12 weeks were combined. General observations from the study: Spike-specific TCR repertoires showed rising breadth and depth after two AZD1222 doses. White British ancestry dominated among donors, who included more females, and clonal diversity was possibly underestimated. Regions 160-218 and 743-854 held dominance among vaccine-associated CD4 TCRs, which spanned spike.

The CDR3 consists of 13 residues. The V end was cut by 3 bases, the J end by 6 bases, with 12 bases between. The germline CDR1 and CDR2 sequences are KGHSH and LQKENI. Here immunoSEQ multiplex PCR was the method, and the copy in TCRdb shows in-frame clones only, minus some. Of roughly 110,000 clones in the sample, 80% to 85% were seen once. With regard to this clone: As yet, its antigen is unknown.

The sequence came from an adult in good health. The specimen was peripheral blood, collected on day 0 of AZD1222 vaccination. The chain couples TRBV18 to TRBJ2-7; D is perhaps TRBD1 (6 bases). CDR3 in DNA: TGTGCCAGCTCACCTGATACAGGGAGCGAGCAGTACTTC. Its protein is CASSPDTGSEQYF.